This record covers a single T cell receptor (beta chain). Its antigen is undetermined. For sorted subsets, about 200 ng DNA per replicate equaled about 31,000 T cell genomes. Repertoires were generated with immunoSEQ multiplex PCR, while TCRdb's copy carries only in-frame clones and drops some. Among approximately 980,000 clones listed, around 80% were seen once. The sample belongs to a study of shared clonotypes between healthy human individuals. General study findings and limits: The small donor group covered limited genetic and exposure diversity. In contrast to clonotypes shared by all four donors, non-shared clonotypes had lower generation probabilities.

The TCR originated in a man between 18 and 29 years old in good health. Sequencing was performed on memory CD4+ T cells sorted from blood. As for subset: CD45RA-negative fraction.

The CDR3 reads CASSLDNNYGYTF. In DNA, the CDR3 is TGTGCCAGCAGTTTAGATAATAACTATGGCTACACCTTC. The chain is built from TRBV28 and TRBJ1-2; D gene unclear. Trimming pared 2 bases from V and 1 base from J, leaving 5 bases between. The CDR3 has 13 amino acids. Germline lookup yields CDR1 MDHEN and CDR2 SYDVKM.